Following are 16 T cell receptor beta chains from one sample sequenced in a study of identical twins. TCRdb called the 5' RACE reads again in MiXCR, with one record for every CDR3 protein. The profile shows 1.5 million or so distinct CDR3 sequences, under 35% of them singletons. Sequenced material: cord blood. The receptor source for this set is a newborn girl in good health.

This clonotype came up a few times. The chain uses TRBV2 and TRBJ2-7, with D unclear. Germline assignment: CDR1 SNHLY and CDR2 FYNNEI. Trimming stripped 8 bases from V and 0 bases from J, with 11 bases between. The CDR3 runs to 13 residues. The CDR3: CASSDGDSYEQYF. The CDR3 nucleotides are TGTGCCAGCTCGGACGGCGACTCCTACGAGCAGTACTTC.

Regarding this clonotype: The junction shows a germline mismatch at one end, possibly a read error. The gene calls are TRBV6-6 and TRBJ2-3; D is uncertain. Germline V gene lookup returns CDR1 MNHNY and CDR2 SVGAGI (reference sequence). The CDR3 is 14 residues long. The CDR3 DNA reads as TGTGCCTGCAGTTACTGGCCCCCCACAGATACGCAGTATTTT. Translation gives CACSYWPPTDTQYF.

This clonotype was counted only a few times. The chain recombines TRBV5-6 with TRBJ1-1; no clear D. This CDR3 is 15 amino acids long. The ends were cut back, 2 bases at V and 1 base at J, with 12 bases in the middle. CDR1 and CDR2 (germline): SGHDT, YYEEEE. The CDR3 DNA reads TGTGCCAGCAGCTTAGGGCAGGTCCAGAACACTGAAGCTTTCTTT. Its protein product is CASSLGQVQNTEAFF.

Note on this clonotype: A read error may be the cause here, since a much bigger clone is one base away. CDR3 sequence (DNA): TGCAGTGTTAGAGACAGCTCAGATACGCAGTATTTT. It specifies CSVRDSSDTQYF. The chain is built from TRBV20-1 and TRBJ2-3; D possibly corresponds to TRBD1 (5 bases). The CDR3 has 12 amino acids. From germline, CDR1 is DFQATT and CDR2 SNEGSKA (reference sequence).

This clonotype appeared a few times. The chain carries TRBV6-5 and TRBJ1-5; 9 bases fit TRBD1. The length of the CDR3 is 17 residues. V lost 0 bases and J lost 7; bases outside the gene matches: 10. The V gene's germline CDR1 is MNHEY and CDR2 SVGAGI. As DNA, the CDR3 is TGTGCCAGCAGTTACTCAGCACAGGGGGCGCGGGGGCAGCCCCAGCATTTT. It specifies CASSYSAQGARGQPQHF.

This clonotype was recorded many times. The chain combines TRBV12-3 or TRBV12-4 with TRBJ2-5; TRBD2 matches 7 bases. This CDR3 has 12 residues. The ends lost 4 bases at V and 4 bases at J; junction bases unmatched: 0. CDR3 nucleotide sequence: TGTGCCAGCAGTTGGGGGGGAGAGACCCAGTACTTC. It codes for CASSWGGETQYF.

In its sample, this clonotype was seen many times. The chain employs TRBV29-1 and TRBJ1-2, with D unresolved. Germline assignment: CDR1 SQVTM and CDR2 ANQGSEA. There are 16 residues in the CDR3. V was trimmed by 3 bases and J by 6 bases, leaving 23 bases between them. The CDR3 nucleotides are TGCAGCGTTGACTTGTTAGTGAGGCCTAAGAAGGATGGCTACACCTTC. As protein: CSVDLLVRPKKDGYTF. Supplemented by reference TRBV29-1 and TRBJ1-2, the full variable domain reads SAVISQKPSRDICQRGTSLTIQCQVDSQVTMMFWYRQQPGQSLTLIATANQGSEATYESGFVIDKFPISRPNLTFSTLTVSNMSPEDSSIYLCSVDLLVRPKKDGYTFGSGTRLTVV.

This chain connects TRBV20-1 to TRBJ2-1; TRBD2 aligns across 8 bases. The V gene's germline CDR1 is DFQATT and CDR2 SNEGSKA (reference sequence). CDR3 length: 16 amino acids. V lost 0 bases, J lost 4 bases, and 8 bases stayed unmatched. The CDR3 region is CSARDRGGHWYNEQFF. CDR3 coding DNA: TGCAGTGCTAGAGATCGCGGGGGGCATTGGTACAATGAGCAGTTCTTC.

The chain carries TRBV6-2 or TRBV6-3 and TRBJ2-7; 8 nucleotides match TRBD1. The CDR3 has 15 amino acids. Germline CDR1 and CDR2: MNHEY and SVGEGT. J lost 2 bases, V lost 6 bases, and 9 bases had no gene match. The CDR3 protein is CASSRGTGLTYEQYF. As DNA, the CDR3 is TGTGCCAGCAGCCGAGGGACAGGATTAACCTACGAGCAGTACTTC.

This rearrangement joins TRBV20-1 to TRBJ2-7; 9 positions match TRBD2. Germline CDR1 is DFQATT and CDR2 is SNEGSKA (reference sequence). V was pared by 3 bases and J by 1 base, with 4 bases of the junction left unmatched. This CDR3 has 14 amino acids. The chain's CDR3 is CSASGGLASYEQYF. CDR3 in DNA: TGCAGTGCTAGTGGGGGACTAGCTTCCTACGAGCAGTACTTC.

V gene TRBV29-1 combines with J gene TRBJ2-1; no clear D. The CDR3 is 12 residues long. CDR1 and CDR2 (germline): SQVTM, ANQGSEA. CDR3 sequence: CGSGTAYNEQFF. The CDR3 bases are TGCGGATCCGGTACTGCCTACAATGAGCAGTTCTTC.

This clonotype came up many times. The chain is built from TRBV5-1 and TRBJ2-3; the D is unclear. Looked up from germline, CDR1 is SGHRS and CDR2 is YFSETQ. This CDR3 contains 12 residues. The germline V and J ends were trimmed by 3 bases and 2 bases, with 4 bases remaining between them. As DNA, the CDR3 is TGCGCCAGCAGCTCGAACACAGATACGCAGTATTTT. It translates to CASSSNTDTQYF.

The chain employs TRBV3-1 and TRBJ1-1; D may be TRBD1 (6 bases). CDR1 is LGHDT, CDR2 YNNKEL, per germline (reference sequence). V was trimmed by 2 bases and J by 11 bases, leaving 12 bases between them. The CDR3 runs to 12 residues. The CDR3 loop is CASSQSAGEAFF. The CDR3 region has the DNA TGTGCCAGCAGCCAATCTGCAGGGGAGGCTTTCTTT.

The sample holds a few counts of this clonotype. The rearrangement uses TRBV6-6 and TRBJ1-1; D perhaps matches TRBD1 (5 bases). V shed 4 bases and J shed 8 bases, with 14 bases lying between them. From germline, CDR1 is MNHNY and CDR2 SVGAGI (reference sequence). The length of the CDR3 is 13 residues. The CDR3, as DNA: TGTGCCAGCAGTTCTACACGGGGCGGAGAAGCTTTCTTT. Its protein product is CASSSTRGGEAFF.

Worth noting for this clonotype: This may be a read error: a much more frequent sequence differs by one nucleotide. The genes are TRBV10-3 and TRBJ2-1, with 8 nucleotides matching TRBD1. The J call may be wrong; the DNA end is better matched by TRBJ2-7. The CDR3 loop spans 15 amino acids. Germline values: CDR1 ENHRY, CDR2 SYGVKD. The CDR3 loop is CAISESGQAFNEQYF. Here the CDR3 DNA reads TGTGCCATCAGTGAGTCGGGACAGGCCTTCAATGAGCAGTACTTC.

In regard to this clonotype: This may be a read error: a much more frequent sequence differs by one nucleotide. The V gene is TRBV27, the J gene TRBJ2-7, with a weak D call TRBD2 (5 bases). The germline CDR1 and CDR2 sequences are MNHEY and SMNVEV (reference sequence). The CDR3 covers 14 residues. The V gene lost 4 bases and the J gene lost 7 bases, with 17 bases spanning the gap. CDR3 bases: TGTGCCAGCAGTTCCGTGGGAGTTGCCAATGAGCAGTACTTC. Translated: CASSSVGVANEQYF.